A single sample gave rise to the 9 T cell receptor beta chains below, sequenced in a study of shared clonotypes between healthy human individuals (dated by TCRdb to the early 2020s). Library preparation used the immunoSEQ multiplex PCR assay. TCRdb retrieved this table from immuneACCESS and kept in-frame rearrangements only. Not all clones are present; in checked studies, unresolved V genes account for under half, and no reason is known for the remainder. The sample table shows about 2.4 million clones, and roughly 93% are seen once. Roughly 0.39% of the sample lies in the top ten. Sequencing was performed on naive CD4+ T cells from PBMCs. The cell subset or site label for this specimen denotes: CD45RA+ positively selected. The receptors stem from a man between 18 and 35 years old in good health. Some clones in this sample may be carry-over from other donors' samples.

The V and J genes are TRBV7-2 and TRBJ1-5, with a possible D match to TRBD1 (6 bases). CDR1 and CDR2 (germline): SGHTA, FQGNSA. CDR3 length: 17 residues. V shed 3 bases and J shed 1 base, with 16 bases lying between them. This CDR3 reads CASSFTTGSRSNQPQHF. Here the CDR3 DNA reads TGTGCCAGCAGCTTTACTACAGGGTCTCGGAGCAATCAGCCCCAGCATTTT.

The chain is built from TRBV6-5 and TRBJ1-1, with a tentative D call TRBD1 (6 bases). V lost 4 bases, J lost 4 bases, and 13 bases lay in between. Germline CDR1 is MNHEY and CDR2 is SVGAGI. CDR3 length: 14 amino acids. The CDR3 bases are TGTGCCAGCAGTTCACAGGGCTTGGGCACTGAAGCTTTCTTT. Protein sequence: CASSSQGLGTEAFF.

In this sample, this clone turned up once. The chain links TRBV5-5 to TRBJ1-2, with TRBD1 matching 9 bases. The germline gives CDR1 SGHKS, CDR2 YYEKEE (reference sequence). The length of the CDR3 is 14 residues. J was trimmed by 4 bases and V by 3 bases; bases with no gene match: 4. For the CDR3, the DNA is TGTGCCAGCAGCTGGGACAGGGATGGCTATGGCTACACCTTC. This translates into CASSWDRDGYGYTF.

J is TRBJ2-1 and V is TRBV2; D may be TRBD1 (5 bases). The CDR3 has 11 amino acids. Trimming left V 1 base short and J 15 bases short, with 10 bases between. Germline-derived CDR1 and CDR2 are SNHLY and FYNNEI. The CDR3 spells CASSEGQGGFF. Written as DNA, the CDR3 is TGTGCCAGCAGTGAAGGGCAGGGTGGGTTCTTC.

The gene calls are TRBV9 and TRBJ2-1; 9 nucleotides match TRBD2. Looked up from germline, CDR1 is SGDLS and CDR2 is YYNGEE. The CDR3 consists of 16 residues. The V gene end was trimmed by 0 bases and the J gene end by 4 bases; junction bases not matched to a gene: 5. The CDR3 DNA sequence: TGTGCCAGCAGCGTAGGGTCCAGCGGGGGGTACAATGAGCAGTTCTTC. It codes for CASSVGSSGGYNEQFF.

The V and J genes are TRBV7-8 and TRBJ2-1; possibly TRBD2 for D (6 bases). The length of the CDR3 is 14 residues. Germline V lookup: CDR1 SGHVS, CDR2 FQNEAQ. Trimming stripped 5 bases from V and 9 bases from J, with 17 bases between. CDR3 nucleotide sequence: TGTGCCAGCAGCCCCGCAGGAGGGGAAAGTGAGCAGTTCTTC. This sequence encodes CASSPAGGESEQFF.

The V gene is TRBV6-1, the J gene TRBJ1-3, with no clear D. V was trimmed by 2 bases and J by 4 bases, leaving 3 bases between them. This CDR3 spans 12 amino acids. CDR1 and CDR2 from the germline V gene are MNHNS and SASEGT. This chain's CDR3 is CASSEWGNTIYF. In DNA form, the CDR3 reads TGTGCCAGCAGTGAATGGGGAAACACCATATATTTT.

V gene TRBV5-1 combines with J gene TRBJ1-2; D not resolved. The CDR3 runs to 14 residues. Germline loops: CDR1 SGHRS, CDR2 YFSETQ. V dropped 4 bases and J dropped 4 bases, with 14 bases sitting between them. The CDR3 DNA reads TGCGCCAGCAGCCTACTCTCTCTGGGCTATGGCTACACCTTC. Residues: CASSLLSLGYGYTF.

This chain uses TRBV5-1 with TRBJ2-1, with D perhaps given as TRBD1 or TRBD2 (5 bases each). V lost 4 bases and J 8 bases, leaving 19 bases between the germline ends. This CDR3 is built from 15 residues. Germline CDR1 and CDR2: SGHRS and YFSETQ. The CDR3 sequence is CASSKGPKTGDEQFF. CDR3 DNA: TGCGCCAGCAGCAAGGGACCTAAAACTGGGGATGAGCAGTTCTTC.